The 27 T cell receptor beta chains in this list originate from one sample, sequenced in a study of OX40 agonist ivuxolimab in advanced cancers. Data came from immunoSEQ multiplex PCR; TCRdb stores just in-frame clones and leaves some out. The data contain roughly 30,000 clones, about four fifths of them singletons. Sequenced here: CD4+ or CD8+ T cells sorted from blood, sampled in a trial of the OX40 agonist ivuxolimab. The receptors stem from an adult with an advanced solid tumor such as melanoma, head and neck, liver or kidney cancer.

Concerning this clone itself: Other DNA sequences of this sample code for an identical CDR3. This chain uses TRBV11-2 with TRBJ2-7; TRBD1 aligns across 7 bases. V shed 5 bases and J 4 bases; nucleotides not matched to a gene: 5. In germline, CDR1 is SGHAT, CDR2 FQNNGV. This CDR3 contains 13 residues. This CDR3 is CASSPGTVYEQYF. The CDR3 bases are TGTGCCAGCAGCCCGGGGACAGTTTACGAGCAGTACTTC.

This clone was detected once. The J gene is TRBJ2-2, the V gene TRBV7-2; 8 bases align to TRBD1. The V and J ends lost 4 bases and 7 bases, in that order; junction bases with no gene match: 5. Germline values: CDR1 SGHTA, CDR2 FQGNSA. CDR3 length equals 14 residues. CDR3 in DNA: TGTGCCAGCAGCTCCGGACAGGGTAACGGGGAGCTGTTTTTT. Translation: CASSSGQGNGELFF.

The chain carries TRBV4-1 and TRBJ1-5; possible D gene TRBD1, 5 bases. Germline V CDR1 and CDR2: MGHRA, YSYEKL. V was pared by 6 bases and J by 5 bases, with 26 bases between. The CDR3 covers 18 residues. The CDR3 nucleotides read TGCGCCAGCAGTCACTCGCCAAGGGGACTTGCGGTGGATCAGCCCCAGCATTTT. It yields the protein CASSHSPRGLAVDQPQHF.

Comment on this clone: Other DNA variants within this sample encode the same CDR3. The chain carries TRBV11-2 and TRBJ2-7, with D possibly matching TRBD2 (6 bases). Trimming took 0 bases from V and 0 from J, leaving 12 bases between them. The CDR3 covers 16 residues. Germline CDR1 is SGHAT and CDR2 is FQNNGV. This CDR3 reads CASSLERGQSSYEQYF. Written as DNA, the CDR3 is TGTGCCAGCAGCTTAGAGCGGGGCCAAAGCTCCTACGAGCAGTACTTC.

CDR3 nucleotide sequence: TGTGCCAGCAGCGTAGGGCAGGGGGCGGAGGAGCAGTACTTC. Encoded protein: CASSVGQGAEEQYF. The chain couples TRBV9 to TRBJ2-7, with TRBD1 identical over 8 bases. CDR1 and CDR2 (germline): SGDLS, YYNGEE. The trim removed 0 bases at V and 7 bases at J, leaving 6 bases unmatched. The CDR3 is made up of 14 amino acids.

The chain uses TRBV2 and TRBJ2-1; 12 bases align to TRBD2. CDR1 is SNHLY and CDR2 is FYNNEI in the germline V gene. V was pared by 11 bases and J by 0 bases, with 5 bases of the junction left unmatched. This CDR3 spans 15 amino acids. This chain's CDR3 is CAFQTSGSSYNEQFF. The CDR3 DNA follows: TGTGCCTTCCAGACTAGCGGGAGCTCCTACAATGAGCAGTTCTTC.

The CDR3: CASSSGQAAYEQYF. The CDR3 bases are TGTGCCAGCAGCTCGGGACAGGCCGCCTACGAGCAGTACTTC. This chain connects TRBV11-2 to TRBJ2-7; 8 positions agree with TRBD1. Germline V gives CDR1 SGHAT, CDR2 FQNNGV. V dropped 4 bases and J dropped 2; count of bases not matched to a gene: 4. This CDR3 comprises 14 residues.

The V and J genes are TRBV6-1 and TRBJ2-7; 8 bases align to TRBD1. Germline-derived CDR1 and CDR2 are MNHNS and SASEGT. The CDR3 is 14 residues long. The V and J ends lost 6 bases and 2 bases, in that order; junction bases with no gene match: 6. Here the CDR3 DNA reads TGTGCCAGCAGAGCGCGGGGACAGGCCTACGAGCAGTACTTC. Its translation: CASRARGQAYEQYF.

This clone was seen more than once but under ten times. The rearrangement uses TRBV9 and TRBJ1-2; no firm D call. Germline V lookup: CDR1 SGDLS, CDR2 YYNGEE. V shed 0 bases and J shed 8 bases, with 11 bases lying between them. The CDR3 totals 13 residues. The CDR3 DNA reads as TGTGCCAGCAGCGTAGGTAACGTGCCCGGCTACACCTTC. As protein: CASSVGNVPGYTF. Full variable domain (rest looked up from reference TRBV9 and TRBJ1-2): DSGVTQTPKHLITATGQRVTLRCSPRSGDLSVYWYQQSLDQGLQFLIQYYNGEERAKGNILERFSAQQFPDLHSELNLSSLELGDSALYFCASSVGNVPGYTFGSGTRLTVV.

CDR3: CASSRAGGNSPLHF. For the CDR3, the DNA is TGTGCCAGCAGCCGCGCTGGAGGGAATTCACCCCTCCACTTT. The chain carries TRBV9 and TRBJ1-6; D is unresolved. V shed 4 bases and J shed 7 bases, with 12 bases lying between them. Per germline, CDR1 SGDLS and CDR2 YYNGEE. The CDR3 has 14 amino acids.

The gene calls are TRBV11-3 and TRBJ2-1; perhaps TRBD1 as D (5 bases). CDR3 size: 15 residues. Per germline, CDR1 SGHNT and CDR2 YENEEA. V was pared by 3 bases and J by 0 bases, with 9 bases between. In DNA, the CDR3 is TGTGCCAGCAGCTTCCAGGGAAGCTCCTACAATGAGCAGTTCTTC. Translation: CASSFQGSSYNEQFF.

V is TRBV30 and J is TRBJ1-2; TRBD1 might be the D (5 bases). The germline V gene has CDR1 GTSNPN and CDR2 SVGIG (reference sequence). The CDR3 loop spans 22 amino acids. V lost 1 base and J lost 0, with 33 bases in between. CDR3 bases: TGTGCCTGGAGTGGAGCAGAAGTGGAGGGGCCCAGGAACCAAAGGCCTAACTATGGCTACACCTTC. This encodes CAWSGAEVEGPRNQRPNYGYTF.

V is TRBV2 and J is TRBJ2-7, with 9 bases that match TRBD1. Unmatched junction bases numbered 8, after V lost 4 bases and J lost 7 bases. From germline, CDR1 is SNHLY and CDR2 FYNNEI. This CDR3 contains 14 residues. CDR3 nucleotides: TGTGCCAGCAGTGGTGTACAGGGGGCAAGGGAGCAGTACTTC. It translates to CASSGVQGAREQYF.

The chain has TRBV15 and TRBJ2-1, with D possibly TRBD2 on 6 matching bases. Germline assignment: CDR1 LNHNV and CDR2 YYDKDF (reference sequence). Trimming removed 3 bases at V and 8 bases at J, with 11 bases between. This CDR3 contains 13 residues. Here the CDR3 reads CATSRGTFDEQFF. DNA of the CDR3: TGTGCCACCAGCAGGGGGACTTTCGATGAGCAGTTCTTC.

This chain joins TRBV28 and TRBJ2-4; perhaps TRBD1 as D (5 bases). Germline CDR1 and CDR2: MDHEN and SYDVKM. The CDR3 runs to 15 residues. The V and J ends lost 5 bases and 1 base respectively, with 12 bases between them. Here the CDR3 reads CASSPQVLAKNIQYF. CDR3 sequence (DNA): TGTGCCAGCAGTCCACAGGTGCTCGCCAAAAACATTCAGTACTTC.

CDR3 sequence: CASSSGLFISTDTQYF. In nucleotides, the CDR3 is TGTGCCAGTAGTTCAGGACTTTTTATCAGCACAGATACGCAGTATTTT. This sequence joins TRBV19 and TRBJ2-3, with D possibly matching TRBD2 (5 bases). This CDR3 is built from 16 residues. The ends were cut back, 5 bases at V and 0 bases at J, with 15 bases in the middle. From germline, CDR1 is LNHDA and CDR2 SQIVND (reference sequence). Looking up the rest from reference TRBV19 and TRBJ2-3 gives the full variable domain: DGGITQSPKYLFRKEGQNVTLSCEQNLNHDAMYWYRQDPGQGLRLIYYSQIVNDFQKGDIAEGYSVSREKKESFPLTVTSAQKNPTAFYLCASSSGLFISTDTQYFGPGTRLTVL.

This chain uses TRBV6-5 with TRBJ1-2; unclear D gene. The CDR3 runs to 13 residues. The V and J ends lost 1 base and 4 bases respectively, with 7 bases between them. Germline V gives CDR1 MNHEY, CDR2 SVGAGI. In DNA form, the CDR3 reads TGTGCCAGCAGTTACTATCCCTCCTATGGCTACACCTTC. Encoded protein: CASSYYPSYGYTF.

This clone was observed a few times. The gene calls are TRBV7-9 and TRBJ2-3; 8 nucleotides align to TRBD1. There are 14 residues in the CDR3. With 1 base clipped from V and 13 bases from J, the junction kept 10 bases outside the gene matches. Germline V gene data show CDR1 as SEHNR and CDR2 as FQNEAQ (reference sequence). The CDR3 sequence: CASSLEGQGIWKYF. The CDR3 region has the DNA TGTGCCAGCAGCTTAGAAGGACAGGGTATTTGGAAGTATTTT.

This chain joins TRBV29-1 and TRBJ1-1, with 11 bases matching TRBD1. Germline V gene sequence: CDR1 SQVTM, CDR2 ANQGSEA. V gave up 6 bases and J gave up 3 bases; unmatched junction bases: 9. There are 15 residues in the CDR3. The CDR3 sequence is CSVTSDRGRDTEAFF. CDR3 in DNA: TGCAGCGTCACATCGGACAGGGGGCGCGACACTGAAGCTTTCTTT.

This CDR3 is CASSQVSSVYNEQFF. In DNA, the CDR3 is TGCGCCAGCAGCCAAGTCTCCAGTGTGTACAATGAGCAGTTCTTC. V gene TRBV4-1 combines with J gene TRBJ2-1; D not certain. This CDR3 is 15 amino acids long. Trimming took 1 base from V and 4 from J, leaving 11 bases between them. Germline V gene lookup returns CDR1 MGHRA and CDR2 YSYEKL.

The J gene is TRBJ2-1, the V gene TRBV4-1, with D unresolved. V lost 4 bases and J lost 9, with 10 bases in between. This CDR3 spans 12 amino acids. Germline CDR1 reads MGHRA; CDR2 reads YSYEKL. The CDR3 DNA reads TGCGCCAGCAGCCGGATAAGAGGTGAGCAGTTCTTC. Amino acid sequence: CASSRIRGEQFF.

The chain joins TRBV19 to TRBJ1-1, with D possibly being TRBD1 (6 bases). The V gene's germline CDR1 is LNHDA and CDR2 SQIVND (reference sequence). Deletions cut 1 base from V and 4 bases from J, with 13 bases between. The CDR3 has 15 amino acids. The CDR3 DNA reads as TGTGCCAGTAGTATAGGAGCCAGGGGAGGCACTGAAGCTTTCTTT. Protein product: CASSIGARGGTEAFF.

V usage is TRBV9 and J usage is TRBJ1-5, with D perhaps TRBD1 (5 bases). V shed 0 bases and J shed 5 bases, with 12 bases lying between them. The CDR3 is made up of 15 amino acids. The germline V gene has CDR1 SGDLS and CDR2 YYNGEE. CDR3 region: CASSVGGYLDQPQHF. The CDR3, as DNA: TGTGCCAGCAGCGTAGGGGGGTATTTGGATCAGCCCCAGCATTTT.

J is TRBJ2-7 and V is TRBV27, with no clear D. CDR3 length: 15 amino acids. The V gene's germline CDR1 is MNHEY and CDR2 SMNVEV (reference sequence). V lost 3 bases, J lost 1 base, and 13 bases lay in between. This CDR3 reads CASSFWYRRSYEQYF. The CDR3 DNA sequence: TGTGCCAGCAGTTTCTGGTATCGACGATCCTACGAGCAGTACTTC.

The CDR3 loop reads CASSLSGDDTQYF. The CDR3 DNA reads as TGTGCCAGCAGTTTATCAGGGGATGATACGCAGTATTTT. The chain combines TRBV28 with TRBJ2-3, with D maybe TRBD1 (6 bases). Deletions cut 1 base from V and 6 bases from J, with 8 bases between. Germline loops: CDR1 MDHEN, CDR2 SYDVKM. This CDR3 contains 13 residues.

The chain recombines TRBV28 with TRBJ2-1; the match to TRBD2 covers 9 bases. Germline CDR1 reads MDHEN; CDR2 reads SYDVKM. CDR3 length: 23 amino acids. With V trimmed by 8 bases and J by 4 bases, 33 bases remained unmatched. The CDR3 protein is CASGTRAGRASSGSGWRYNEQFF. For the CDR3, the DNA is TGTGCCAGCGGAACCCGGGCAGGGAGGGCAAGTAGCGGGAGCGGGTGGAGATACAATGAGCAGTTCTTC.

The rearrangement joins TRBV4-2 to TRBJ1-5; 7 bases align to TRBD1. The V segment lost 4 bases and the J segment 1 base; nucleotides outside the gene matches: 13. Per the germline V gene, CDR1 is LGHNA and CDR2 is YNFKEQ. The CDR3 consists of 18 residues. The CDR3 DNA sequence: TGTGCCAGCAGCCCTCAGCGCTTACAGGGGATGAGCAATCAGCCCCAGCATTTT. Translated, it gives CASSPQRLQGMSNQPQHF.